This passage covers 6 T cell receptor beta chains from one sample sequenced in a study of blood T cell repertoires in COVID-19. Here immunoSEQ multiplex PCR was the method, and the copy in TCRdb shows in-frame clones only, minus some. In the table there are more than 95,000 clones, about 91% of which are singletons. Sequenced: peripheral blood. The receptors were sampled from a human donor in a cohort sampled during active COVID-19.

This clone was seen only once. CDR3 DNA sequence: TGCGCCAGCAGCTTTGCGACTAGCGGGAGTCGCAATGAGCAGTTCTTC. Residues: CASSFATSGSRNEQFF. The chain carries TRBV5-1 and TRBJ2-1; 12 nucleotides line up with TRBD2. V gave up 2 bases and J gave up 6 bases; unmatched junction bases: 6. Germline V lookup: CDR1 SGHRS, CDR2 YFSETQ. The length of the CDR3 is 16 residues.

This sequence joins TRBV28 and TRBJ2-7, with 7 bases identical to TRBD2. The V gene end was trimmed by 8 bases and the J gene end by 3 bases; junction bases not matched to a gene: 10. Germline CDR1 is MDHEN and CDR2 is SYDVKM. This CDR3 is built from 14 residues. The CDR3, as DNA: TGTGCCAGCCACCCTAGCGGCGGATACTACGAGCAGTACTTC. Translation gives CASHPSGGYYEQYF.

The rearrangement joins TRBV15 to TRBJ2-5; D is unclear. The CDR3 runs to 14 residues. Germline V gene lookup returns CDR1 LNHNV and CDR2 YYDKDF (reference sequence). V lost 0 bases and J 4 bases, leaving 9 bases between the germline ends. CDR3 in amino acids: CATSRDRSVETQYF. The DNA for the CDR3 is TGTGCCACCAGCAGAGATCGGTCGGTAGAGACCCAGTACTTC. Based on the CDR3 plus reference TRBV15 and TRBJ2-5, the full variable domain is DAMVIQNPRYQVTQFGKPVTLSCSQTLNHNVMYWYQQKSSQAPKLLFHYYDKDFNNEADTPDNFQSRRPNTSFCFLDIRSPGLGDTAMYLCATSRDRSVETQYFGPGTRLLVL.

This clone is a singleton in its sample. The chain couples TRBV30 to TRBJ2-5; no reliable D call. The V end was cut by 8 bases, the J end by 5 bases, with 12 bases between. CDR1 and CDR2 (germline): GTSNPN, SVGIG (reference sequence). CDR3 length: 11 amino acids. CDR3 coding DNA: TGTGCCCGTTTAGTATCTGAGACCCAGTACTTC. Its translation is CARLVSETQYF.

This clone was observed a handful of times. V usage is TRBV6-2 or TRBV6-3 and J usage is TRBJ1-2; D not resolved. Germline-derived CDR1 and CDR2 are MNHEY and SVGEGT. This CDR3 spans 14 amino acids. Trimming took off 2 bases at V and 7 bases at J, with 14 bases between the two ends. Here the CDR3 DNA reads TGTGCCAGCAGTTACACTCACGGGTCGTTTGGCTACACCTTC. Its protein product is CASSYTHGSFGYTF.

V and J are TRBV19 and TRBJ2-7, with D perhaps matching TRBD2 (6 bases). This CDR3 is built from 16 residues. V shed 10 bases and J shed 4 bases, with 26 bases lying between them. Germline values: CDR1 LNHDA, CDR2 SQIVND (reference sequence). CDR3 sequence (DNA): TGTGCCACCCCGTTAGGTGCCGGGAGCGAGGGATACGAGCAGTACTTC. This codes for CATPLGAGSEGYEQYF.